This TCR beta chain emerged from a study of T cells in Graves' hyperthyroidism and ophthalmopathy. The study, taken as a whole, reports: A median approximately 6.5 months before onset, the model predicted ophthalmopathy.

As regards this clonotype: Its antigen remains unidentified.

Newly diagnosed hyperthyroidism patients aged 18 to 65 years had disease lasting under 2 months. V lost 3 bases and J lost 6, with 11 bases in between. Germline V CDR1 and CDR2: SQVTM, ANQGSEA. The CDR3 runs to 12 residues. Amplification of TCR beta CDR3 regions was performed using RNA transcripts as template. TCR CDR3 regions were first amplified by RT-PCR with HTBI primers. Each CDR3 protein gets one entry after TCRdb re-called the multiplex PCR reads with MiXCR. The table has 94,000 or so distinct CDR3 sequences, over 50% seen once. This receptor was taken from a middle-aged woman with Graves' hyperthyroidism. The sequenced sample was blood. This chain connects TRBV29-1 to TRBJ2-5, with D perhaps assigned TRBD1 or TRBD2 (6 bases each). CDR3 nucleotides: TGCAGCGTTGAGGGGGGCAGGCAGACCCAGTACTTC. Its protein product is CSVEGGRQTQYF.